The 3 T cell receptor beta chains listed next were all sequenced from one sample in a study of T-cell memory formation after mild COVID-19. TCRdb itself ran the 5' RACE reads through MiXCR, one entry per CDR3 protein. Among about 180,000 distinct CDR3 sequences listed, 16% were seen once. The sequencing sample was made of PBMCs or a T cell subset sorted from them (not recorded which). Receptors were obtained from an adult woman who had mild COVID-19 (a few samples of this study predate the infection). Cell type and time point are not known.

This clonotype has more than one count but fewer than ten. J is TRBJ1-1 and V is TRBV12-3 or TRBV12-4; a possible D gene is TRBD1 (6 bases). The CDR3 extends over 14 amino acids. V was trimmed by 8 bases and J by 0 bases, leaving 13 bases between them. This chain's CDR3 is CASYRRGMNTEAFF. The CDR3 nucleotides are TGTGCCAGCTACAGGAGGGGGATGAACACTGAAGCTTTCTTT.

V and J are TRBV12-3 or TRBV12-4 and TRBJ1-2; no firm D call. CDR3 length: 13 amino acids. Trimming left V 8 bases short and J 5 bases short, with 15 bases between. In nucleotides, the CDR3 is TGTGCCAGCGGCCGCGCACAGACATATGGCTACACCTTC. This gives the protein CASGRAQTYGYTF.

This clonotype was seen a handful of times. This sequence joins TRBV30 and TRBJ2-1, with 9 positions matching TRBD2. The CDR3 is made up of 16 amino acids. V gave up 3 bases and J gave up 8 bases; unmatched junction bases: 14. Germline CDR1 reads GTSNPN; CDR2 reads SVGIG (reference sequence). The CDR3 DNA is TGTGCCTGGAGGGAGTTACATAGCGGGAGTAGGTATGAGCAGTTCTTC. It translates to CAWRELHSGSRYEQFF.